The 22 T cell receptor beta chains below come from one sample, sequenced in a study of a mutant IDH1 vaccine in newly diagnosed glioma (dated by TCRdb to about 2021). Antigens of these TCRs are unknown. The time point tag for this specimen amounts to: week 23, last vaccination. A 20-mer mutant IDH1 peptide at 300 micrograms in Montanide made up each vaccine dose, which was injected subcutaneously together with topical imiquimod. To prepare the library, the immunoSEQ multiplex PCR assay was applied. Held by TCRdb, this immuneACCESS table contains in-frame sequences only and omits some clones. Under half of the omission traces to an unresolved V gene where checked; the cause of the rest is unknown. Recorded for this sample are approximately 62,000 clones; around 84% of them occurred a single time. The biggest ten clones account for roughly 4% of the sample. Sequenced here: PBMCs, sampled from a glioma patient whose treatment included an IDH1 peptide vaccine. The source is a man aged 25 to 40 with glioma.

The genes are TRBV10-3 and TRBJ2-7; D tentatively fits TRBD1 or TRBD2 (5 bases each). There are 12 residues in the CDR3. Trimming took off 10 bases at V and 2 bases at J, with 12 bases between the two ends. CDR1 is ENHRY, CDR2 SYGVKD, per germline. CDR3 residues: CATGDRTYEQYF. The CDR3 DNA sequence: TGTGCCACCGGGGACCGTACCTACGAGCAGTACTTC.

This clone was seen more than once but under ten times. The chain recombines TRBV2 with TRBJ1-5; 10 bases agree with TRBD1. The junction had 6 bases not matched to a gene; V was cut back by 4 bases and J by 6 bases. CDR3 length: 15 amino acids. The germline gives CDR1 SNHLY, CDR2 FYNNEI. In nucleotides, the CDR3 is TGTGCCAGCAGTGTATGGGACAGGGGTGCTCAGCCCCAGCATTTT. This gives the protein CASSVWDRGAQPQHF.

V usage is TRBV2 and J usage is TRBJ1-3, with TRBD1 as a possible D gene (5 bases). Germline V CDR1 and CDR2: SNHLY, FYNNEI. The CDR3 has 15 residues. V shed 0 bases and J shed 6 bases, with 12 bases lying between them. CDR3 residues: CASSEALGLENTIYF. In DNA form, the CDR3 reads TGTGCCAGCAGTGAAGCGCTGGGACTCGAAAACACCATATATTTT.

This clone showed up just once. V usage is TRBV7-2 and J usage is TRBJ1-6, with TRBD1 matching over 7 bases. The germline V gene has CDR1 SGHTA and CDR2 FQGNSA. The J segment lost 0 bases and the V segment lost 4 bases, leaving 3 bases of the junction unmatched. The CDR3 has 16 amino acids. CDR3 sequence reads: CASSSQGFSYNSPLHF. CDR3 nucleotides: TGTGCCAGCAGCTCACAGGGGTTCTCCTATAATTCACCCCTCCACTTT. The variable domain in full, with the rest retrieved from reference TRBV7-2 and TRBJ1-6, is GAGVSQSPSNKVTEKGKDVELRCDPISGHTALYWYRQSLGQGLEFLIYFQGNSAPDKSGLPSDRFSAERTGGSVSTLTIQRTQQEDSAVYLCASSSQGFSYNSPLHFGNGTRLTVT.

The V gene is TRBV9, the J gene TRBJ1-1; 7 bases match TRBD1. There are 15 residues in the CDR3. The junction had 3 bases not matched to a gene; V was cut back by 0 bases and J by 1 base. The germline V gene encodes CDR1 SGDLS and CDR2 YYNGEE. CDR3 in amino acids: CASSVVPGGNTEAFF. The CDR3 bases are TGTGCCAGCAGCGTAGTTCCAGGGGGGAACACTGAAGCTTTCTTT.

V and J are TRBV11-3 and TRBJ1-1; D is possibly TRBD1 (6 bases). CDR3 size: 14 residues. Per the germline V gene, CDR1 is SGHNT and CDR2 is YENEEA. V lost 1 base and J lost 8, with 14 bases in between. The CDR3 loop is CASSLGGGKSEAFF. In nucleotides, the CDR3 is TGTGCCAGCAGCTTAGGAGGGGGGAAGTCGGAAGCTTTCTTT.

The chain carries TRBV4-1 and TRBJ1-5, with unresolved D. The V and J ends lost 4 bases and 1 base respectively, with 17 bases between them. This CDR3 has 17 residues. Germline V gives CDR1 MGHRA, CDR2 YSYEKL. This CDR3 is CASSPRRGSRSNQPQHF. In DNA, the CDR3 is TGCGCCAGCAGCCCCCGCCGGGGTTCTCGGAGCAATCAGCCCCAGCATTTT.

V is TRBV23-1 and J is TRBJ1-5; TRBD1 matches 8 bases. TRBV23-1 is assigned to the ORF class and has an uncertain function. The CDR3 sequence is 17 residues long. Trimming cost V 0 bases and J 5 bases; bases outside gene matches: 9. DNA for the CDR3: TGCGCCAGCAGTCAATCCGAGGCGCAGGGGGCCGATCAGCCCCAGCATTTT. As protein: CASSQSEAQGADQPQHF.

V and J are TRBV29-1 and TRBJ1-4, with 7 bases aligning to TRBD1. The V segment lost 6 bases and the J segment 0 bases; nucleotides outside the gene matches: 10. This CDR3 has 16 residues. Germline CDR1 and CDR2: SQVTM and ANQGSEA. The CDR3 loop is CSVLQGNGATNEKLFF. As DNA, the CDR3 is TGCAGCGTGTTACAGGGGAATGGAGCAACTAATGAAAAACTGTTTTTT.

CDR3 DNA sequence: TGTGCCAGCAGCGTCCTTGGGAGCACAGATACGCAGTATTTT. Protein: CASSVLGSTDTQYF. The chain uses TRBV9 and TRBJ2-3, with D unresolved. CDR1 and CDR2 (germline): SGDLS, YYNGEE. V lost 2 bases to trimming and J lost 0 bases, with 7 bases between them. The CDR3 is made up of 14 amino acids.

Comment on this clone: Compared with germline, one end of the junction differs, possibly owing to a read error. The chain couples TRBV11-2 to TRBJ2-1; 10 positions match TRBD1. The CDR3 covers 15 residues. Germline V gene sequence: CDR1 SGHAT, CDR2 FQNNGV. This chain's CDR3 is CASSVDKGQGFEQFF. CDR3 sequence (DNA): TGTGCCAGCAGCGTAGACAAGGGACAGGGGTTTGAGCAGTTCTTC.

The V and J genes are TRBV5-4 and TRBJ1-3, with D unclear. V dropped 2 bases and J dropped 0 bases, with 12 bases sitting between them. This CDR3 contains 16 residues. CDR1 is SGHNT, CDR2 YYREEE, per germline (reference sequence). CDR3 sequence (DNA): TGTGCCAGCAGCTTTGGCCTGACAAGCTCTGGAAACACCATATATTTT. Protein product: CASSFGLTSSGNTIYF.

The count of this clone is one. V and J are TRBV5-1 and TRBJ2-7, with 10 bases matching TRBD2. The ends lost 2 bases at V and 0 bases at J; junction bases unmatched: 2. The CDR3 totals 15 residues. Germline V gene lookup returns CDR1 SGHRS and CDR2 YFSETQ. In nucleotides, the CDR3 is TGCGCCAGCAGCTTTAGCGGGGGGAGCTCCTACGAGCAGTACTTC. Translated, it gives CASSFSGGSSYEQYF.

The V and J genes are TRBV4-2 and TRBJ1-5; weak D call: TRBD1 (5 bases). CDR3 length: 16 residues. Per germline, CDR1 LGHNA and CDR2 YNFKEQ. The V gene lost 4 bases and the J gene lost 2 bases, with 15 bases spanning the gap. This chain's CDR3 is CASSLEDMGGNQPQHF. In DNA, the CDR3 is TGTGCCAGCAGCCTTGAAGATATGGGGGGCAATCAGCCCCAGCATTTT.

Here the CDR3 reads CASSEGLAGPYEQYF. The CDR3, as DNA: TGCGCCAGCAGCGAGGGACTAGCGGGCCCCTACGAGCAGTACTTC. The chain joins TRBV5-1 to TRBJ2-7; TRBD2 matches 12 bases. J gave up 2 bases and V 4 bases, and 4 bases lay outside the gene matches. The CDR3 has 15 residues. Germline-derived CDR1 and CDR2 are SGHRS and YFSETQ.

In DNA, the CDR3 is TGTGCCAGCAGCTTGAAAATGACAGGACCATTTGCAACTAATGAAAAACTGTTTTTT. Its translation is CASSLKMTGPFATNEKLFF. V and J are TRBV5-4 and TRBJ1-4, with a tentative D call TRBD1 (6 bases). V was cut by 1 base and J by 0 bases, with 19 bases left in between. Per the germline V gene, CDR1 is SGHNT and CDR2 is YYREEE (reference sequence). The CDR3 spans 19 residues. Looking up the rest from reference TRBV5-4 and TRBJ1-4 gives the full variable domain: ETGVTQSPTHLIKTRGQQVTLRCSSQSGHNTVSWYQQALGQGPQFIFQYYREEENGRGNFPPRFSGLQFPNYSSELNVNALELDDSALYLCASSLKMTGPFATNEKLFFGSGTQLSVL.

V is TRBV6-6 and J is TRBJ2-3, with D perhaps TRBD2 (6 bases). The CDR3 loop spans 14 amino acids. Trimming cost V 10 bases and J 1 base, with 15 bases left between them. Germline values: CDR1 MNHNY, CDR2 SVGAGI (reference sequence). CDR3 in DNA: TGTGCCACTACATGGGGCGGGGGCACAGATACGCAGTATTTT. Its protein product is CATTWGGGTDTQYF.

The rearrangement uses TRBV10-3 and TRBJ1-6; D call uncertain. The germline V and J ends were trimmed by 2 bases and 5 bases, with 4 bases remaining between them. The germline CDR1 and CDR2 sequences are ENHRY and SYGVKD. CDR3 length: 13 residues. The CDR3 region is CAISEADNSPLHF. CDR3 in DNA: TGTGCCATCAGTGAGGCTGATAATTCACCCCTCCACTTT.

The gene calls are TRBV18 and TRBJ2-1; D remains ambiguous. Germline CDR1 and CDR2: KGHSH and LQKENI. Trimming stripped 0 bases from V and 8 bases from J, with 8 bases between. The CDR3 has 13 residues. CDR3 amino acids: CASSPPGGDEQFF. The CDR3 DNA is TGTGCCAGCTCACCACCCGGTGGGGATGAGCAGTTCTTC.

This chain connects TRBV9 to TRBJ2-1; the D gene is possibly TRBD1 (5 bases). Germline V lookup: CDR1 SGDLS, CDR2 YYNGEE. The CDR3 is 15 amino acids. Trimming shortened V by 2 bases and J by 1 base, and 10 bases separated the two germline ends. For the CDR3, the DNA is TGTGCCAGCAGCGTCTCGGCAGGGTCCTACAATGAGCAGTTCTTC. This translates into CASSVSAGSYNEQFF.

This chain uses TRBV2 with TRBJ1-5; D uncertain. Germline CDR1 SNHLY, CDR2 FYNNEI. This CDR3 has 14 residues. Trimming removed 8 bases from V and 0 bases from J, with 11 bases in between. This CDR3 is CASQGYYSNQPQHF. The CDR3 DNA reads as TGTGCCAGCCAAGGGTATTATAGCAATCAGCCCCAGCATTTT.

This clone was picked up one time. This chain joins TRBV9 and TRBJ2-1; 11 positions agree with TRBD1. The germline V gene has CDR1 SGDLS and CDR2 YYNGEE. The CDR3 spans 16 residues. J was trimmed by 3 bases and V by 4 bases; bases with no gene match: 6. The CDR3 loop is CASSPGTGGGYNEQFF. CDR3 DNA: TGTGCCAGCAGCCCAGGGACAGGGGGTGGCTACAATGAGCAGTTCTTC.